These 29 T cell receptor beta chains share one sample of origin, sequenced in a study of identical twins. Each CDR3 protein gets one entry after TCRdb re-called the 5' RACE reads with MiXCR. The sample shows hundreds of thousands of distinct CDR3 sequences, 20% to 25% of them seen only once. These data also featured in a second study, about T cells expressing NK-cell markers.

The specimen was PBMCs. These receptors were taken from a woman in her late teens or twenties in good health.

The sample holds many counts of this clonotype. V and J are TRBV5-4 and TRBJ2-1; D uncertain. V was trimmed by 0 bases and J by 2 bases, leaving 15 bases between them. The CDR3 totals 17 residues. CDR1 is SGHNT, CDR2 YYREEE, per germline (reference sequence). CDR3 amino acids: CASSLDIGVEPYNEQFF. Written as DNA, the CDR3 is TGTGCCAGCAGCTTGGACATTGGAGTCGAACCCTACAATGAGCAGTTCTTC.

This clonotype was seen ten or more times. In nucleotides, the CDR3 is TGTGCCAGCTTTAGTCGGGGGTACGAGCAGTACTTC. It codes for CASFSRGYEQYF. The chain has TRBV6-5 and TRBJ2-7, with D perhaps matching TRBD2 (6 bases). Trimming left V 8 bases short and J 4 bases short, with 12 bases between. The germline CDR1 and CDR2 sequences are MNHEY and SVGAGI. The CDR3 spans 12 residues.

The CDR3: CAGRQYGTGGTDTQYF. The CDR3 DNA follows: TGTGCCGGCCGACAATACGGGACAGGGGGCACAGATACGCAGTATTTT. The V and J genes are TRBV30 and TRBJ2-3; 10 nucleotides match TRBD1. This CDR3 is 16 amino acids long. The germline V gene encodes CDR1 GTSNPN and CDR2 SVGIG (reference sequence). V shed 8 bases and J 1 base; nucleotides not matched to a gene: 12. Supplemented by reference TRBV30 and TRBJ2-3, the full variable domain reads SQTIHQWPATLVQPVGSPLSLECTVEGTSNPNLYWYRQAAGRGLQLLFYSVGIGQISSEVPQNLSASRPQDRQFILSSKKLLLSDSGFYLCAGRQYGTGGTDTQYFGPGTRLTVL.

This clonotype came up once. The chain is built from TRBV2 and TRBJ2-2, with unresolved D. Germline V lookup: CDR1 SNHLY, CDR2 FYNNEI. The CDR3 sequence is 14 residues long. V lost 8 bases to trimming and J lost 5 bases, with 15 bases between them. The CDR3 sequence is CASLRTPQTGELFF. The CDR3 DNA follows: TGTGCCAGCTTACGGACCCCGCAAACCGGGGAGCTGTTTTTT.

The chain links TRBV20-1 to TRBJ2-7, with D possibly being TRBD2 (7 bases). The CDR3 covers 12 residues. From germline, CDR1 is DFQATT and CDR2 SNEGSKA (reference sequence). V lost 6 bases and J lost 5, with 14 bases in between. CDR3 protein: CSAAQGGNEQYF. CDR3 in DNA: TGCAGTGCCGCACAGGGAGGGAACGAGCAGTACTTC.

This clonotype showed up just a few times. The chain combines TRBV15 with TRBJ1-4; 8 bases agree with TRBD1. J was trimmed by 7 bases and V by 1 base; bases with no gene match: 8. The CDR3 sequence is 16 residues long. CDR1 and CDR2 (germline): LNHNV, YYDKDF (reference sequence). This CDR3 is CATSRGRRQGSEKLFF. In DNA form, the CDR3 reads TGTGCCACCAGCAGAGGCAGGAGACAGGGGAGTGAAAAACTGTTTTTT.

A few counts support this clonotype. The V gene is TRBV5-5, the J gene TRBJ1-1; D is possibly TRBD1 (5 bases). Between the trimmed V and J ends, which lost 1 base and 8 bases, there was a span of 9 bases. The germline CDR1 and CDR2 sequences are SGHKS and YYEKEE (reference sequence). The CDR3 contains 12 residues. Here the CDR3 reads CASSLIDSEAFF. The CDR3 DNA reads as TGTGCCAGCAGCTTGATAGACAGCGAAGCTTTCTTT.

The chain recombines TRBV20-1 with TRBJ1-2, with 7 nucleotides matching TRBD1. Germline lookup yields CDR1 DFQATT and CDR2 SNEGSKA (reference sequence). J gave up 4 bases and V 7 bases, and 9 bases lay outside the gene matches. This CDR3 comprises 13 residues. The chain's CDR3 is CSVATPGGYGYTF. In DNA, the CDR3 is TGCAGTGTCGCTACCCCAGGGGGCTATGGCTACACCTTC.

This clonotype was recorded a few times. This chain links TRBV5-1 with TRBJ2-5, with TRBD2 identical over 7 bases. Germline V gene data show CDR1 as SGHRS and CDR2 as YFSETQ. The CDR3 extends over 15 amino acids. Trimming at V came to 1 base and at J to 3 bases, leaving 6 bases not matched to a gene. CDR3 loop: CASSLKRGREETQYF. Written as DNA, the CDR3 is TGCGCCAGCAGCTTGAAGCGGGGAAGAGAAGAGACCCAGTACTTC.

This clonotype was seen only a few times. The chain employs TRBV5-5 and TRBJ2-4, with no clear D. V gave up 2 bases and J gave up 2 bases, with 8 bases separating them. CDR3 length: 14 residues. Germline-derived CDR1 and CDR2 are SGHKS and YYEKEE (reference sequence). CDR3 amino acids: CASSFSRTKNIQYF. Here the CDR3 DNA reads TGTGCCAGCAGCTTCTCCAGGACCAAAAACATTCAGTACTTC.

The V and J genes are TRBV30 and TRBJ2-3; perhaps TRBD2 as D (6 bases). V was cut by 4 bases and J by 2 bases, with 13 bases left in between. The germline V gene has CDR1 GTSNPN and CDR2 SVGIG (reference sequence). The CDR3 is 14 amino acids. CDR3 DNA sequence: TGTGCCTGGAACGGGGGAGGATTCACAGATACGCAGTATTTT. Its translation: CAWNGGGFTDTQYF. The full variable domain, its missing parts supplied by reference TRBV30 and TRBJ2-3, is SQTIHQWPATLVQPVGSPLSLECTVEGTSNPNLYWYRQAAGRGLQLLFYSVGIGQISSEVPQNLSASRPQDRQFILSSKKLLLSDSGFYLCAWNGGGFTDTQYFGPGTRLTVL.

This clonotype was observed many times. The rearrangement links TRBV20-1 to TRBJ2-1; D gene ambiguous. Trimming left V 3 bases short and J 4 bases short, with 13 bases between. CDR1 and CDR2 (germline): DFQATT, SNEGSKA (reference sequence). This CDR3 contains 14 residues. This CDR3 is CSASSPNIYNEQFF. The CDR3, as DNA: TGCAGTGCTAGCTCGCCCAATATATACAATGAGCAGTTCTTC.

V and J are TRBV12-3 or TRBV12-4 and TRBJ2-7, with 10 bases that match TRBD2. V shed 7 bases, J shed 0 bases, and the junction held 9 bases outside the gene matches. The CDR3 runs 16 residues. CDR3 region: CASTLRTSGASYEQYF. CDR3 in DNA: TGTGCCAGCACCTTACGGACTAGCGGTGCCTCCTACGAGCAGTACTTC.

This clonotype was picked up a small number of times. This rearrangement joins TRBV4-3 to TRBJ2-1, with 9 bases lining up with TRBD2. The V segment lost 1 base and the J segment 9 bases; nucleotides outside the gene matches: 10. Germline V gives CDR1 LGHNA, CDR2 YSLEER. CDR3 size: 16 residues. The CDR3 DNA follows: TGCGCCAGCAGCCAAGCCCCCGGGACTAGCAGCAGTGAGCAGTTCTTC. Its translation: CASSQAPGTSSSEQFF.

This clonotype showed up just a few times. The rearrangement joins TRBV20-1 to TRBJ2-7, with 7 bases fitting TRBD2. Germline loops: CDR1 DFQATT, CDR2 SNEGSKA (reference sequence). V shed 4 bases and J 3 bases; nucleotides not matched to a gene: 6. The CDR3 is 13 amino acids. The CDR3: CSATAGSFYEQYF. CDR3 DNA: TGCAGTGCTACAGCGGGATCCTTCTACGAGCAGTACTTC.

This clonotype appeared a few times. The chain links TRBV7-2 to TRBJ2-3; either TRBD1 or TRBD2 may fit D (8 bases each). Trimming shortened V by 5 bases and J by 2 bases, and 17 bases separated the two germline ends. Germline V gives CDR1 SGHTA, CDR2 FQGNSA. The length of the CDR3 is 16 residues. DNA of the CDR3: TGTGCCAGCAGCCCCGGGAGGGACAGGATCACAGATACGCAGTATTTT. Protein product: CASSPGRDRITDTQYF.

This sequence joins TRBV10-3 and TRBJ1-3, with TRBD1 matching 9 bases. The CDR3 sequence is 15 residues long. CDR1 is ENHRY, CDR2 SYGVKD, per germline. Trimming removed 10 bases from V and 4 bases from J; junction bases left unmatched: 11. For the CDR3, the DNA is TGTGCCACCGTGCCGAGGGACAGGGAAGGAAACACCATATATTTT. It codes for CATVPRDREGNTIYF.

In this sample, this clonotype turned up a few times. This rearrangement joins TRBV20-1 to TRBJ1-6; 10 nucleotides line up with TRBD1. This CDR3 is built from 15 residues. Looked up from germline, CDR1 is DFQATT and CDR2 is SNEGSKA (reference sequence). After removal of 6 bases from V and 0 bases from J, the junction contained 2 bases not matched to a gene. The CDR3 loop reads CSAWDRGSYNSPLHF. CDR3 bases: TGCAGTGCCTGGGACAGGGGCTCCTATAATTCACCCCTCCACTTT.

This clonotype occurred many times. The chain links TRBV10-3 to TRBJ2-1; D remains ambiguous. V lost 0 bases to trimming and J lost 6 bases, with 6 bases between them. The CDR3 covers 13 residues. Germline V gene sequence: CDR1 ENHRY, CDR2 SYGVKD. CDR3 in amino acids: CAISESGSNEQFF. The DNA of the CDR3 is TGTGCCATCAGTGAGTCTGGGTCCAATGAGCAGTTCTTC.

The chain is built from TRBV7-6 and TRBJ2-1, with D unresolved. The V end lost 1 base, the J end lost 8 bases, and 9 bases lay between the germline ends. CDR1 is SGHVS, CDR2 FNYEAQ, per germline. CDR3 length equals 13 residues. The DNA of the CDR3 is TGTGCCAGCAGCTTAGGAGTGTGGGATGAGCAGTTCTTC. It encodes CASSLGVWDEQFF.

This clonotype was counted at least ten times. The chain is built from TRBV20-1 and TRBJ2-3, with D possibly being TRBD1 (6 bases). The CDR3 contains 15 residues. Trimming pared 5 bases from V and 4 bases from J, leaving 19 bases between. Germline CDR1 DFQATT, CDR2 SNEGSKA (reference sequence). CDR3 region: CSAEHRDKEADTQYF. CDR3 nucleotide sequence: TGCAGTGCTGAACACCGGGACAAGGAGGCAGATACGCAGTATTTT.

This clonotype has a count of ten or more. The chain links TRBV20-1 to TRBJ2-7, with D perhaps assigned TRBD1 or TRBD2 (5 bases each). V was pared by 6 bases and J by 3 bases, with 15 bases between. Germline CDR1 is DFQATT and CDR2 is SNEGSKA (reference sequence). The CDR3 is 13 residues long. CDR3 sequence reads: CSASPGPDYEQYF. The CDR3 coding sequence is TGCAGTGCCTCACCGGGACCTGACTACGAGCAGTACTTC.

CDR3 in amino acids: CASSRSEDTEAFF. The CDR3 DNA is TGCGCCAGCTCCCGGTCGGAGGACACTGAAGCTTTCTTT. The V and J genes are TRBV5-1 and TRBJ1-1; the D is unclear. Trimming took off 7 bases at V and 3 bases at J, with 13 bases between the two ends. The CDR3 is 13 amino acids. The germline V gene encodes CDR1 SGHRS and CDR2 YFSETQ.

V and J are TRBV7-2 and TRBJ2-1; TRBD2 matches at 7 bases. V dropped 4 bases and J dropped 0; count of bases not matched to a gene: 6. The V gene's germline CDR1 is SGHTA and CDR2 FQGNSA. The CDR3 contains 16 residues. CDR3 loop: CASSYLAVSSYNEQFF. The CDR3, as DNA: TGTGCCAGCAGCTATCTAGCGGTCAGCTCCTACAATGAGCAGTTCTTC.

On this clonotype: The junction departs from germline at one end; a sequencing error may be responsible. This chain links TRBV20-1 with TRBJ1-2; 7 nucleotides line up with TRBD1. The V gene's germline CDR1 is DFQATT and CDR2 SNEGSKA (reference sequence). CDR3 length equals 13 residues. The CDR3 loop reads CSASKSSLPGQIF. The CDR3 nucleotides are TGCAGTGCTAGTAAAAGCAGTCTGCCGGGACAGATCTTC.

This clonotype was seen at least ten times. The genes are TRBV6-5 and TRBJ2-3, with 12 bases fitting TRBD2. Germline values: CDR1 MNHEY, CDR2 SVGAGI. The V gene end was trimmed by 0 bases and the J gene end by 3 bases; junction bases not matched to a gene: 1. This CDR3 is 16 amino acids long. The CDR3, as DNA: TGTGCCAGCAGTTACTCTCTAGCGGGGGGGACAGATACGCAGTATTTT. The encoded protein is CASSYSLAGGTDTQYF.

CDR3 residues: CASSLAAGASNQPQHF. The CDR3 DNA reads TGTGCCAGCAGCTTAGCGGCAGGGGCGAGCAATCAGCCCCAGCATTTT. The chain recombines TRBV7-2 with TRBJ1-5; D possibly corresponds to TRBD1 (6 bases). V lost 0 bases, J lost 1 base, and 10 bases lay in between. There are 16 residues in the CDR3. The germline V gene has CDR1 SGHTA and CDR2 FQGNSA. Looking up the rest from reference TRBV7-2 and TRBJ1-5 gives the full variable domain: GAGVSQSPSNKVTEKGKDVELRCDPISGHTALYWYRQSLGQGLEFLIYFQGNSAPDKSGLPSDRFSAERTGGSVSTLTIQRTQQEDSAVYLCASSLAAGASNQPQHFGDGTRLSIL.

This chain links TRBV9 with TRBJ2-3; 10 bases map to TRBD2. The germline gives CDR1 SGDLS, CDR2 YYNGEE. The CDR3 extends over 16 amino acids. The V and J ends lost 4 bases and 5 bases, in that order; junction bases with no gene match: 10. The CDR3, as DNA: TGTGCCAGCAGCCCCGAAGCGGGAGGGTCAGGAGATACGCAGTATTTT. Amino acids: CASSPEAGGSGDTQYF.

This clonotype was seen repeatedly, ten times or more. The chain has TRBV20-1 and TRBJ1-1; D unresolved. The V gene lost 3 bases and the J gene lost 0 bases, with 2 bases spanning the gap. The CDR3 consists of 11 residues. Per germline, CDR1 DFQATT and CDR2 SNEGSKA (reference sequence). CDR3 loop: CSARVNTEAFF. CDR3 coding DNA: TGCAGTGCTAGGGTGAACACTGAAGCTTTCTTT.